Listed below are T cell receptor beta chains from one sample, sequenced in a study of blood T cell repertoires in COVID-19. Clones were sequenced by immunoSEQ multiplex PCR, and TCRdb holds only the in-frame ones, with some missing. The sample carries around 92,000 clones, 86% recorded once. The specimen sequenced was peripheral blood. These receptors were obtained from a woman aged 60-75 years in a cohort sampled during active or convalescent COVID-19. The CDR3 runs from the conserved cysteine through the conserved F or W. A D gene is named only where the DNA matches it firmly. Size values are once, few and many counts, or a class for expanded clones, and some rows have none.

V gene	CDR3 length	J gene	D gene	clone size	CDR3 protein	CDR3 DNA
TRBV5-6	14	TRBJ2-7	TRBD1	NA	CASSLITGDYEQYF	TGTGCCAGCAGCTTGATAACAGGGGACTACGAGCAGTACTTC
TRBV7-6	15	TRBJ2-1	TRBD2	NA	CASSKDSGGYNEQFF	TGTGCCAGCAGTAAGGACAGCGGGGGTTACAATGAGCAGTTCTTC
TRBV27	15	TRBJ2-7	TRBD2	once	CASSFSGLVSYEQYF	TGTGCCAGCAGTTTTTCTGGACTAGTCTCCTACGAGCAGTACTTC
TRBV11-1	13	TRBJ1-1	NA	NA	CASSPLNGGGAFF	TGTGCCAGCAGCCCTCTTAATGGCGGCGGAGCTTTCTTT
TRBV23-1	15	TRBJ2-5	TRBD1	NA	CASSAPGQNQETQYF	TGCGCCAGCAGCGCTCCGGGACAGAATCAAGAGACCCAGTACTTC
TRBV29-1	12	TRBJ2-2	TRBD2	NA	CSGGLVTGELFF	TGCAGCGGCGGACTAGTTACCGGGGAGCTGTTTTTT
TRBV29-1	14	TRBJ2-1	NA	NA	CSVETAITYNEQFF	TGCAGCGTTGAGACAGCTATCACCTACAATGAGCAGTTCTTC
TRBV6-6	15	TRBJ2-6	NA	NA	CASNWGEPGANVLTF	TGTGCCAGCAACTGGGGGGAGCCCGGGGCCAACGTCCTGACTTTC
TRBV24-1	15	TRBJ1-4	TRBD1	NA	CATSDTGQGNEKLFF	TGTGCCACCAGTGATACTGGACAGGGTAATGAAAAACTGTTTTTT
TRBV6-5	15	TRBJ2-7	TRBD1	NA	CASSRDRGLPYEQYF	TGTGCCAGCAGTCGGGACAGGGGCTTACCCTACGAGCAGTACTTC
TRBV6-5	16	TRBJ2-7	TRBD2	NA	CASSYSSRGSSYEQYF	TGTGCCAGCAGTTACTCGAGCCGCGGGAGCTCCTACGAGCAGTACTTC
TRBV7-2	17	TRBJ1-3	TRBD1	NA	CASSTGQGTYSGNTIYF	TGTGCCAGCAGCACGGGACAGGGGACTTACTCTGGAAACACCATATATTTT
TRBV28	15	TRBJ1-4	NA	NA	CASSSQGQGNEKLFF	TGTGCCAGCAGTTCCCAGGGGCAGGGGAATGAAAAACTGTTTTTT
TRBV28	15	TRBJ2-1	NA	once	CASSLLGGGYNEQFF	TGTGCCAGCAGTCTACTAGGGGGGGGGTACAATGAGCAGTTCTTC
TRBV10-3	13	TRBJ2-1	TRBD2	NA	CATRGTSYNEQFF	TGTGCCACCCGGGGGACTAGCTACAATGAGCAGTTCTTC